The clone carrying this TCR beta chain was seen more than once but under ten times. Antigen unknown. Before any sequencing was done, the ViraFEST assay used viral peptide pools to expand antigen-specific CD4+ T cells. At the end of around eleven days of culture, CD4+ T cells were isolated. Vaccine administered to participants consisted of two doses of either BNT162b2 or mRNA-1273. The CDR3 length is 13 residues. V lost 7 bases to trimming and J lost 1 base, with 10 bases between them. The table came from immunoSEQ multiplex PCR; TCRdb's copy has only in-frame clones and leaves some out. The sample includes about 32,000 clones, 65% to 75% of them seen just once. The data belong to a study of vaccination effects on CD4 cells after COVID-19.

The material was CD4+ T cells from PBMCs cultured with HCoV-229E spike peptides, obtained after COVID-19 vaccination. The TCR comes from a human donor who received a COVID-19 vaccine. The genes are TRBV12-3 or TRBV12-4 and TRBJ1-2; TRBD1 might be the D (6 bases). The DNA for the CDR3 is TGTGCCAGCACCCCGGACAGTAACTATGGCTACACCTTC. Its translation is CASTPDSNYGYTF.